Below are 14 T cell receptor beta chains sequenced from a single sample in a study of OX40 agonist ivuxolimab in advanced cancers. Some clones are missing from TCRdb's copy, which holds only in-frame ones; the method was immunoSEQ multiplex PCR. The repertoire holds 41,000 or so clones, with 60% to 80% as singletons. The sequencing here drew on CD4+ or CD8+ T cells sorted from blood, taken in a trial of the OX40 agonist ivuxolimab. The receptors stem from an adult with an advanced solid tumor such as melanoma, head and neck, liver or kidney cancer.

This clone appeared a few times. The DNA of the CDR3 is TGCGCCAGCAGCTTTTGGGGGACAGGGTGGGAGACCCAGTACTTC. It codes for CASSFWGTGWETQYF. J is TRBJ2-5 and V is TRBV5-1, with 9 positions matching TRBD1. From germline, CDR1 is SGHRS and CDR2 YFSETQ. The ends lost 2 bases at V and 5 bases at J; junction bases unmatched: 7. The CDR3 extends over 15 amino acids. The variable domain in full, completed from reference TRBV5-1 and TRBJ2-5, reads KAGVTQTPRYLIKTRGQQVTLSCSPISGHRSVSWYQQTPGQGLQFLFEYFSETQRNKGNFPGRFSGRQFSNSRSEMNVSTLELGDSALYLCASSFWGTGWETQYFGPGTRLLVL.

The DNA for the CDR3 is TGTGCCAGCAGCGACCCCGTAAGCGGGTCCTCCTACAATGAGCAGTTCTTC. Its protein product is CASSDPVSGSSYNEQFF. The chain couples TRBV9 to TRBJ2-1; perhaps TRBD2 as D (6 bases). The CDR3 is made up of 17 amino acids. With 3 bases removed from V and 0 bases from J, the gap between germline ends came to 16 bases. Per germline, CDR1 SGDLS and CDR2 YYNGEE.

This clone showed up just a few times. The CDR3: CASSTLVDRPASAPLHF. CDR3 in DNA: TGTGCCAGCAGCACCCTCGTGGACAGGCCCGCATCAGCACCCCTCCACTTT. V gene TRBV9 combines with J gene TRBJ1-6; 7 bases match TRBD1. Trimming cost V 4 bases and J 11 bases; bases outside gene matches: 18. Germline values: CDR1 SGDLS, CDR2 YYNGEE. This CDR3 region has 17 residues.

The chain combines TRBV5-1 with TRBJ2-5; possibly TRBD1 or TRBD2 for D (5 bases each). V was pared by 0 bases and J by 7 bases, with 13 bases between. This CDR3 contains 14 residues. Germline V lookup: CDR1 SGHRS, CDR2 YFSETQ. CDR3 in amino acids: CASSLDSAQGTQYF. CDR3 DNA sequence: TGCGCCAGCAGCTTGGATAGCGCTCAGGGGACCCAGTACTTC.

The chain employs TRBV7-2 and TRBJ2-2; D remains unclear. Germline V gene sequence: CDR1 SGHTA, CDR2 FQGNSA. V lost 5 bases to trimming and J lost 5 bases, with 9 bases between them. This CDR3 region has 13 residues. The CDR3 coding sequence is TGTGCCAGCAGCCTCGAACAGACCGGGGAGCTGTTTTTT. It translates to CASSLEQTGELFF.

The gene calls are TRBV4-2 and TRBJ2-3; the match to TRBD1 covers 9 bases. The V gene end was trimmed by 0 bases and the J gene end by 4 bases; junction bases not matched to a gene: 8. Germline assignment: CDR1 LGHNA and CDR2 YNFKEQ. The CDR3 contains 17 residues. The DNA for the CDR3 is TGTGCCAGCAGCCAAGATGGGACAGGGAGAGGGGCAGATACGCAGTATTTT. This gives the protein CASSQDGTGRGADTQYF.

The gene calls are TRBV14 and TRBJ1-4, with a weak D call TRBD1 (6 bases). CDR3 size: 16 residues. Germline CDR1 and CDR2: SGHDN and FVKESK. V was clipped by 3 bases and J by 0 bases, with 11 bases between them. The CDR3 region is CASSHGGLSTNEKLFF. In DNA form, the CDR3 reads TGTGCCAGCAGCCACGGGGGGCTATCAACTAATGAAAAACTGTTTTTT.

This rearrangement joins TRBV7-2 to TRBJ1-1; 8 bases line up with TRBD1. The germline CDR1 and CDR2 sequences are SGHTA and FQGNSA. The CDR3 runs to 17 residues. V was pared by 2 bases and J by 5 bases, with 13 bases of the junction left unmatched. As DNA, the CDR3 is TGTGCCAGCAGCTTAAATTACGCCCAGGGGGCTGAGACTGAAGCTTTCTTT. This encodes CASSLNYAQGAETEAFF. The full variable domain, rest sourced from reference TRBV7-2 and TRBJ1-1, is GAGVSQSPSNKVTEKGKDVELRCDPISGHTALYWYRQSLGQGLEFLIYFQGNSAPDKSGLPSDRFSAERTGGSVSTLTIQRTQQEDSAVYLCASSLNYAQGAETEAFFGQGTRLTVV.

The table lists this clone with a few counts. The gene calls are TRBV11-3 and TRBJ2-1; no definite D call. The germline CDR1 and CDR2 sequences are SGHNT and YENEEA. The ends were cut back, 4 bases at V and 6 bases at J, with 10 bases in the middle. The CDR3 has 13 residues. CDR3 amino acids: CASSSGPGNEQFF. CDR3 sequence (DNA): TGTGCCAGCAGCTCAGGCCCAGGCAATGAGCAGTTCTTC.

J is TRBJ2-2 and V is TRBV7-3, with D perhaps assigned TRBD1 or TRBD2 (5 bases each). V shed 4 bases and J shed 0 bases, with 12 bases lying between them. This CDR3 has 16 residues. From germline, CDR1 is SGHTA and CDR2 FQGTGA. The CDR3 region is CASSSTGTANTGELFF. The CDR3 DNA follows: TGTGCCAGCAGCTCTACCGGGACGGCGAACACCGGGGAGCTGTTTTTT.

This chain connects TRBV11-3 to TRBJ1-1, with D unresolved. The CDR3 has 14 residues. The germline gives CDR1 SGHNT, CDR2 YENEEA. Trimming left V 5 bases short and J 4 bases short, with 14 bases between. Here the CDR3 DNA reads TGTGCCAGCAGCCGAGAGGCCCGAGGCACTGAAGCTTTCTTT. Translation gives CASSREARGTEAFF.

The CDR3 region is CASSLAGNEKLFF. In nucleotides, the CDR3 is TGCGCCAGCAGCTTGGCTGGTAATGAAAAACTGTTTTTT. The chain combines TRBV5-1 with TRBJ1-4, with D unclear. From germline, CDR1 is SGHRS and CDR2 YFSETQ. Trimming pared 0 bases from V and 4 bases from J, leaving 4 bases between. The CDR3 runs 13 residues. The full variable domain, with the rest looked up from reference TRBV5-1 and TRBJ1-4, is KAGVTQTPRYLIKTRGQQVTLSCSPISGHRSVSWYQQTPGQGLQFLFEYFSETQRNKGNFPGRFSGRQFSNSRSEMNVSTLELGDSALYLCASSLAGNEKLFFGSGTQLSVL.

This clone has a single count. The chain has TRBV7-7 and TRBJ2-5; D remains ambiguous. The V and J ends lost 5 bases and 3 bases respectively, with 13 bases between them. This CDR3 is built from 14 residues. Germline values: CDR1 SSHAT, CDR2 FNYEAQ (reference sequence). CDR3 DNA: TGTGCCAGCAGCGGATGGGCAGGAAAAGAGACCCAGTACTTC. Translated, it gives CASSGWAGKETQYF.

This clone has more than one count but fewer than ten. The gene calls are TRBV2 and TRBJ2-7; tentative D call: TRBD2 (6 bases). V lost 8 bases to trimming and J lost 0 bases, with 11 bases between them. The CDR3 length is 13 residues. CDR1 is SNHLY and CDR2 is FYNNEI in the germline V gene. The CDR3 loop is CASGSSGSYEQYF. The CDR3 DNA sequence: TGTGCCAGCGGGAGTAGCGGCTCCTACGAGCAGTACTTC.